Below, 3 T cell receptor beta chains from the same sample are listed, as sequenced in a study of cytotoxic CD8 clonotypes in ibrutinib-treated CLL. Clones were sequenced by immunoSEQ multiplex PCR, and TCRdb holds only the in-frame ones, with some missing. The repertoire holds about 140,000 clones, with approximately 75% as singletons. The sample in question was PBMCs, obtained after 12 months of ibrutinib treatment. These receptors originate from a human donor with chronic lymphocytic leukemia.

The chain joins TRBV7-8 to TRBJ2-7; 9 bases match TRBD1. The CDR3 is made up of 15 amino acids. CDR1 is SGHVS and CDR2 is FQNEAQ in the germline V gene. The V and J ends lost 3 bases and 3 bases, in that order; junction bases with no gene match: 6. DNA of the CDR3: TGTGCCAGCAGCTTGGACCCGGGACAGGGCTACGAGCAGTACTTC. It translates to CASSLDPGQGYEQYF.

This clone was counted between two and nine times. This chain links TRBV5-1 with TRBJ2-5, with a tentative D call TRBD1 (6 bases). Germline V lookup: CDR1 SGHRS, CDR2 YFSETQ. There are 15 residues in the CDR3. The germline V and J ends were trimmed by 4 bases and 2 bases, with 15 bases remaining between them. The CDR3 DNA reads TGCGCCAGCAGCCCGCGGGCAGGGGAGCAAGAGACCCAGTACTTC. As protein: CASSPRAGEQETQYF.

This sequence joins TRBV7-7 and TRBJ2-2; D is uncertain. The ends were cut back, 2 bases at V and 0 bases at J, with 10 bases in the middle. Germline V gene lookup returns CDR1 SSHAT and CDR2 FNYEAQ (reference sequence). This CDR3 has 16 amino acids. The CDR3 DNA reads TGTGCCAGCAGCTTACGTCCTAGAACGAACACCGGGGAGCTGTTTTTT. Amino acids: CASSLRPRTNTGELFF.